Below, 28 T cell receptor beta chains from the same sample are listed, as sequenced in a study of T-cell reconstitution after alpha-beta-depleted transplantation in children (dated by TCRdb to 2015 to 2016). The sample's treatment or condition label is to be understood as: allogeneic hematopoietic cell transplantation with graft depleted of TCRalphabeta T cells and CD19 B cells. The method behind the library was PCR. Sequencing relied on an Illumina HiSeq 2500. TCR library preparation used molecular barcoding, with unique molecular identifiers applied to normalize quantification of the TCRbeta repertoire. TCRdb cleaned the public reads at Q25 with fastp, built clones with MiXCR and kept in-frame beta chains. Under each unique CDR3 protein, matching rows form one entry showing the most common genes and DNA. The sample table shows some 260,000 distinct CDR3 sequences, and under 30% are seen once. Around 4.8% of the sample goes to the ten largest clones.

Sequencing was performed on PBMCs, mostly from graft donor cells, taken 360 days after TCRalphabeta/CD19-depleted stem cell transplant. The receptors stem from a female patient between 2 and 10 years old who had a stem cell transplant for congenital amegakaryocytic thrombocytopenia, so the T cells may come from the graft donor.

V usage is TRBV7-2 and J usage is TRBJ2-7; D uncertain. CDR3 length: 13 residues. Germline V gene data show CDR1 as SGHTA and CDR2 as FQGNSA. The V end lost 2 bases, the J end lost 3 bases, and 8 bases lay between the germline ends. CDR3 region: CASSLMVIYEQYF. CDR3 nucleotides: TGTGCCAGCAGCTTAATGGTGATCTACGAGCAGTACTTC. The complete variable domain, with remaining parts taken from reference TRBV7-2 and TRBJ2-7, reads GAGVSQSPSNKVTEKGKDVELRCDPISGHTALYWYRQSLGQGLEFLIYFQGNSAPDKSGLPSDRFSAERTGGSVSTLTIQRTQQEDSAVYLCASSLMVIYEQYFGPGTRLTVT.

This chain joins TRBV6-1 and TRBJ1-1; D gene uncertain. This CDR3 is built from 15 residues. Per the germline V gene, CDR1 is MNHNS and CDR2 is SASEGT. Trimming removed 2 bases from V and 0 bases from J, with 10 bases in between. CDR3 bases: TGTGCCAGCAGTGAAACCCTTTCTCTGAACACTGAAGCTTTCTTT. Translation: CASSETLSLNTEAFF.

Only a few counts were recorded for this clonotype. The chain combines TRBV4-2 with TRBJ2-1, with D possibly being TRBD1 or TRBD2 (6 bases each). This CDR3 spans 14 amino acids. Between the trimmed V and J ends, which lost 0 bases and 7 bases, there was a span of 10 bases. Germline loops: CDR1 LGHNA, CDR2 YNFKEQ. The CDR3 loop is CASSQDRGGNEQFF. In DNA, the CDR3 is TGTGCCAGCAGCCAAGATCGAGGGGGGAATGAGCAGTTCTTC.

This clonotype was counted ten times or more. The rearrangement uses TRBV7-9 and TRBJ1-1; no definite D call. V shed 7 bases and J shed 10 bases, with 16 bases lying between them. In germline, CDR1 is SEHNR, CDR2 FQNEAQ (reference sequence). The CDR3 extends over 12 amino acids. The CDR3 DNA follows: TGTGCCAGCACAGATGAGGGCTGGGGAGCTTTCTTT. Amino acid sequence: CASTDEGWGAFF.

The CDR3: CASSYSIGDDQPQHF. Here the CDR3 DNA reads TGTGCCAGCAGTTACTCGATCGGGGACGATCAGCCCCAGCATTTT. J is TRBJ1-5 and V is TRBV6-5, with D perhaps matching TRBD1 (5 bases). The V end lost 0 bases, the J end lost 5 bases, and 11 bases lay between the germline ends. Germline CDR1 and CDR2: MNHEY and SVGAGI. The length of the CDR3 is 15 residues.

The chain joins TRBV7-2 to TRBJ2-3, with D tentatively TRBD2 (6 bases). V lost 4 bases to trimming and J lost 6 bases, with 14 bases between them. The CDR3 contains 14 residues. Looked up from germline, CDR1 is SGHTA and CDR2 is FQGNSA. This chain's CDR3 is CASSSTSSMDTQYF. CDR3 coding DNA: TGTGCCAGCAGCTCGACTAGTTCGATGGATACGCAGTATTTT.

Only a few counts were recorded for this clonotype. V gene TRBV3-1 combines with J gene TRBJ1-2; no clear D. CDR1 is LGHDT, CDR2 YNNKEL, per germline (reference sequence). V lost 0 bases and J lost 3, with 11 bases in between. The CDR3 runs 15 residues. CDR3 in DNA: TGTGCCAGCAGCCAAGATATCGAAGGATACTATGGCTACACCTTC. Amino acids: CASSQDIEGYYGYTF.

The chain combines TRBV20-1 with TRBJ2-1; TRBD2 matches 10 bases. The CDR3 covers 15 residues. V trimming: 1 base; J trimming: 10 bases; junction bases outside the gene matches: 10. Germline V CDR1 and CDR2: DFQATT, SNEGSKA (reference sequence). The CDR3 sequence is CSARGASGSIGEQFF. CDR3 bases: TGCAGTGCTAGAGGGGCTAGCGGGAGTATCGGCGAGCAGTTCTTC.

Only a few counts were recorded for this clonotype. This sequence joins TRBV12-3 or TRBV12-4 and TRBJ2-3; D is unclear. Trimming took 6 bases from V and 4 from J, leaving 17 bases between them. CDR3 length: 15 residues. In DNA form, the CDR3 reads TGTGCCAGCAGCCACTTACCGGACGGCCCAGATACGCAGTATTTT. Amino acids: CASSHLPDGPDTQYF.

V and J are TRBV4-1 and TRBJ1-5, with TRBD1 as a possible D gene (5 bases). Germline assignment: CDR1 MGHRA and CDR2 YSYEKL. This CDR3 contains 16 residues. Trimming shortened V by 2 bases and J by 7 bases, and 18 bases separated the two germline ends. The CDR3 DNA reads TGCGCCAGCAGCCAACGGTTATCTACCGAGGGGCAGCCCCAGCATTTT. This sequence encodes CASSQRLSTEGQPQHF.

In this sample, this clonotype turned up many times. CDR3 residues: CASSLGRDYGYTF. The CDR3 DNA follows: TGTGCCAGCAGCTTAGGCAGGGATTATGGCTACACCTTC. The genes are TRBV11-2 and TRBJ1-2, with D tentatively TRBD1 (5 bases). Germline V gene lookup returns CDR1 SGHAT and CDR2 FQNNGV. The CDR3 covers 13 residues. Trimming took 1 base from V and 5 from J, leaving 8 bases between them.

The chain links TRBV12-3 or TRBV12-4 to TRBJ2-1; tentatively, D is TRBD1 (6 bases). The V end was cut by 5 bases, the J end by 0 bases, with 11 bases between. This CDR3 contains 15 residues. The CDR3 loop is CASSPQGSSYNEQFF. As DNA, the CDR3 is TGTGCCAGCAGTCCTCAGGGGAGCTCCTACAATGAGCAGTTCTTC.

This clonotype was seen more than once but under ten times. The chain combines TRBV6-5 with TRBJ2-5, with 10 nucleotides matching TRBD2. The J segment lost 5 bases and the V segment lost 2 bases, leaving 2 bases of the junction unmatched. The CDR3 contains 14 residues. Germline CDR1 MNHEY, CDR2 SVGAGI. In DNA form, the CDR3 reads TGTGCCAGCAGTTACACACTAGCGGGGGAGACCCAGTACTTC. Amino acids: CASSYTLAGETQYF.

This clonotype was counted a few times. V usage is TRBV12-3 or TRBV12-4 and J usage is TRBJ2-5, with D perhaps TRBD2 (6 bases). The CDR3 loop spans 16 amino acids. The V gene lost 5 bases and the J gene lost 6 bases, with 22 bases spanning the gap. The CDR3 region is CASSAYLGLKGKTQYF. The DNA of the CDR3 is TGTGCCAGCAGTGCCTACCTCGGACTAAAGGGGAAGACCCAGTACTTC.

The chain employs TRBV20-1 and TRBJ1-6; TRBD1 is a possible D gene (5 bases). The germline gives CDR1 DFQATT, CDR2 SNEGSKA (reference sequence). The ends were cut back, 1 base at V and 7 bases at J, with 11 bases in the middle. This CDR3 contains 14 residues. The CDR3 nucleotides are TGCAGTGCTAGAGTGCAGGGCCCAAATTCACCCCTCCACTTT. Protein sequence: CSARVQGPNSPLHF.

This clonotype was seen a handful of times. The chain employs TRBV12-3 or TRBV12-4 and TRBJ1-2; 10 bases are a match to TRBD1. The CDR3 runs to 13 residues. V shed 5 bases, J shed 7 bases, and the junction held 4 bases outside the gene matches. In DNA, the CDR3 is TGTGCCAGCAGTGCGGGACAGGGGTTTGGCTACACCTTC. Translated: CASSAGQGFGYTF.

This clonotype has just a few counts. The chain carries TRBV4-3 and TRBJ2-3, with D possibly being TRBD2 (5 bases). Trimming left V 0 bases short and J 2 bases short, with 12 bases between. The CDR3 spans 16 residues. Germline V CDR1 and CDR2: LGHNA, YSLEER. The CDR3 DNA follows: TGCGCCAGCAGCCAAGACGCAGTTAGCGACACAGATACGCAGTATTTT. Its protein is CASSQDAVSDTDTQYF.

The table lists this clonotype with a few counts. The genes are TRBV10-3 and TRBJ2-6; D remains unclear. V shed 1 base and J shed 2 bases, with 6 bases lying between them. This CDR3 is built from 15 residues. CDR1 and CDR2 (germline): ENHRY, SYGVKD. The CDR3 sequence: CAISELIPGANVLTF. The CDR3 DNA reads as TGTGCCATCAGTGAGTTAATCCCTGGGGCCAACGTCCTGACTTTC.

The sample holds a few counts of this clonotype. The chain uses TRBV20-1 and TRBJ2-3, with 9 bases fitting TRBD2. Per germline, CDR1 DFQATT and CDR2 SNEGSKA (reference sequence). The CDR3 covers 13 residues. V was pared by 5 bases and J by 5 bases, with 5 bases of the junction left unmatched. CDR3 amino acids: CSALAGVGDTQYF. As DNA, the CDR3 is TGCAGTGCTTTAGCGGGGGTGGGAGATACGCAGTATTTT.

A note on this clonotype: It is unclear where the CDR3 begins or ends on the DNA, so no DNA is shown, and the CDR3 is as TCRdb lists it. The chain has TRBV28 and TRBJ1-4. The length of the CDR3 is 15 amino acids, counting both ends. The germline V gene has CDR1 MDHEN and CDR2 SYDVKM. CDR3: CASSFLAGLGEKLFF.

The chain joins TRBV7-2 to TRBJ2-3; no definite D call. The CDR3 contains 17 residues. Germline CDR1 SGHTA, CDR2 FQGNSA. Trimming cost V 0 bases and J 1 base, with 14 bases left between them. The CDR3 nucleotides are TGTGCCAGCAGCTTAGCGCTGTCCGCCCGGGGCACAGATACGCAGTATTTT. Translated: CASSLALSARGTDTQYF.

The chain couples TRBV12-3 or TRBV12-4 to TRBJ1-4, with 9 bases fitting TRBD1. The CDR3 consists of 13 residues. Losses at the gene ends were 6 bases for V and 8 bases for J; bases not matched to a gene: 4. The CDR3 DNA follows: TGTGCCAGCAGCACTGGGACAGGGGAAAAACTGTTTTTT. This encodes CASSTGTGEKLFF.

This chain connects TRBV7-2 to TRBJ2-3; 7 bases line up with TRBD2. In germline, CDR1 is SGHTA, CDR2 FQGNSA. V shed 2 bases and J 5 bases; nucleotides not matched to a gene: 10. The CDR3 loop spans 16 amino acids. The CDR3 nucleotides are TGTGCCAGCAGCTTAATTGGCGGGAGCGGAAAAGATACGCAGTATTTT. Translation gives CASSLIGGSGKDTQYF.

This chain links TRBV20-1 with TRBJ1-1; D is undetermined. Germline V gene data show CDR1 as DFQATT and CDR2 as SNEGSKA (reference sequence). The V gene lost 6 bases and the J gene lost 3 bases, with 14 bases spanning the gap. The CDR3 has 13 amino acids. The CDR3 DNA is TGCAGTGCCAGATCCCTTCGACACACTGAAGCTTTCTTT. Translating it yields CSARSLRHTEAFF.

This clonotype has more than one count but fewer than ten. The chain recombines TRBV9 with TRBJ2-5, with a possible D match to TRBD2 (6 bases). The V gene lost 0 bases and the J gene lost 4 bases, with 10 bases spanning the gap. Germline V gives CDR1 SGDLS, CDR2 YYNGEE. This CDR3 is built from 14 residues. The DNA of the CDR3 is TGTGCCAGCAGCGTAGCGGGAGTACCAGAGACCCAGTACTTC. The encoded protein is CASSVAGVPETQYF. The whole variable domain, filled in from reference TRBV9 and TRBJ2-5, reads DSGVTQTPKHLITATGQRVTLRCSPRSGDLSVYWYQQSLDQGLQFLIQYYNGEERAKGNILERFSAQQFPDLHSELNLSSLELGDSALYFCASSVAGVPETQYFGPGTRLLVL.

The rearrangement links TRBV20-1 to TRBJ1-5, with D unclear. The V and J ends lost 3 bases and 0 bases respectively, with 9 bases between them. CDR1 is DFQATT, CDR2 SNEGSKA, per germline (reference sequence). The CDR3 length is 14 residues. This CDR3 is CSASVPYSNQPQHF. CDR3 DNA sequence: TGCAGTGCTAGCGTCCCCTATAGCAATCAGCCCCAGCATTTT.

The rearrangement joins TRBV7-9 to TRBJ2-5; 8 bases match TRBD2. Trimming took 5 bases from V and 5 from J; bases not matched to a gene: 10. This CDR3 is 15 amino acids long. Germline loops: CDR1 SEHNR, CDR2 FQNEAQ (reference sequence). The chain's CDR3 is CASSMESGRGETQYF. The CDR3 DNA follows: TGTGCCAGCAGCATGGAGAGCGGGAGAGGGGAGACCCAGTACTTC.

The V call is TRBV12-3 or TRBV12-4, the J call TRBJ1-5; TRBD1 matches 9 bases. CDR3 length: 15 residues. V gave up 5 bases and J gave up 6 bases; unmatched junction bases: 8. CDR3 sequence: CASSKPGQGRQPQHF. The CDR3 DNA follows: TGTGCCAGCAGTAAACCGGGACAGGGACGTCAGCCCCAGCATTTT.